The entry below gives a single T cell receptor beta chain sequence along with its context. Its matching antigen is unknown. One end of the junction is discordant with germline, which a read error may explain. This sample stems from a study of tumor and adjacent non-tumor tissue in lung cancer. About the research overall: Some 4.2 million productive TCRbeta reads were obtained per sample on average.

The study's findings and limits: In normal lung, the top 100 clones were significantly more dominant than in tumor. Compared with tumor, normal lung showed significantly lower TCR diversity.

The CDR3 contains 12 residues. CDR1 is SQVTM and CDR2 is ANQGSEA in the germline V gene. TCRbeta libraries were built with three rounds of nested PCR, modified from ARM-PCR. TCRdb redid the calling of the multiplex PCR reads with MiXCR, one entry per CDR3 protein. Seen here are about 120,000 distinct CDR3 sequences, approximately 80% observed once, and the top ten hold 20% to 25%. No cell sorting was done before RNA was extracted from the tissue. Donors were chemotherapy-naive, newly diagnosed lung cancer surgical patients in China, August–late 2014. This chain links TRBV29-1 with TRBJ1-1; D unclear. The sequence was collected from a man aged 70-80 years with non-small cell lung cancer. The sequenced sample was lung tumor tissue. CDR3 sequence reads: CCVMAERPEAFF. The CDR3 DNA sequence: TGCTGCGTTATGGCGGAGAGGCCTGAGGCTTTCTTT.